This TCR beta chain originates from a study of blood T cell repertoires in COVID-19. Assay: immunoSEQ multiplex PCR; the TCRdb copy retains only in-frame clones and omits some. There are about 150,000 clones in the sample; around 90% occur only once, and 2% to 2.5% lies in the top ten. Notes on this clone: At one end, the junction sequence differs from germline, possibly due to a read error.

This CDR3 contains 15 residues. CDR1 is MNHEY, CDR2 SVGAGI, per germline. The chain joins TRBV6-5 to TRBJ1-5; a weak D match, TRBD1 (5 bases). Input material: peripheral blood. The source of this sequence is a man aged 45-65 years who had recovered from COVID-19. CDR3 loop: CASRYFRDSNQPQHF. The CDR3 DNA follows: TGTGCCAGCAGGTACTTCAGGGATTCGAATCAGCCCCAGCATTTT.